The 18 T cell receptor beta chains reported below all come from one sample, sequenced in a study of untreated major depressive disorder. Method: immunoSEQ multiplex PCR; TCRdb's copy keeps in-frame clones and lacks some. Altogether over 20,000 clones are present, over 85% being singletons, with the ten largest covering around 0.3%. Input material: CD4+ T cells from PBMCs. Receptors were obtained from a man younger than 40 in good health.

The chain employs TRBV7-2 and TRBJ1-1; D possibly corresponds to TRBD1 (6 bases). V was pared by 4 bases and J by 4 bases, with 10 bases between. The CDR3 has 13 residues. The V gene's germline CDR1 is SGHTA and CDR2 FQGNSA. In nucleotides, the CDR3 is TGTGCCAGCAGCTCACAGGGACGCACTGAAGCTTTCTTT. This codes for CASSSQGRTEAFF.

The V call is TRBV5-6, the J call TRBJ1-4, with D unclear. The CDR3 runs 15 residues. The V end was cut by 3 bases, the J end by 3 bases, with 12 bases between. The germline V gene has CDR1 SGHDT and CDR2 YYEEEE. Here the CDR3 reads CASSWAGLPNEKLFF. The CDR3 DNA reads TGTGCCAGCAGCTGGGCGGGGTTGCCTAATGAAAAACTGTTTTTT.

The chain couples TRBV28 to TRBJ1-5, with 7 positions matching TRBD1. Trimming took 5 bases from V and 9 from J; bases not matched to a gene: 4. CDR3 length: 12 amino acids. Germline CDR1 and CDR2: MDHEN and SYDVKM. CDR3 sequence (DNA): TGTGCCAGCAGTCTGACAGGGCGGCCCCAGCATTTT. The encoded protein is CASSLTGRPQHF. The full variable domain, its missing parts supplied by reference TRBV28 and TRBJ1-5, is DVKVTQSSRYLVKRTGEKVFLECVQDMDHENMFWYRQDPGLGLRLIYFSYDVKMKEKGDIPEGYSVSREKKERFSLILESASTNQTSMYLCASSLTGRPQHFGDGTRLSIL.

The chain couples TRBV10-3 to TRBJ2-1, with unresolved D. Germline-derived CDR1 and CDR2 are ENHRY and SYGVKD. The CDR3 contains 16 residues. Trimming pared 10 bases from V and 0 bases from J, leaving 19 bases between. CDR3 sequence reads: CATDDPARSSYNEQFF. CDR3 bases: TGTGCCACAGATGACCCAGCGCGCAGCTCCTACAATGAGCAGTTCTTC.

This chain joins TRBV5-1 and TRBJ2-1; TRBD1 agrees at 12 bases. The CDR3 runs to 15 residues. Germline-derived CDR1 and CDR2 are SGHRS and YFSETQ. With 4 bases clipped from V and 9 bases from J, the junction kept 8 bases outside the gene matches. CDR3 sequence: CASSGGQGARGEQFF. The CDR3 coding sequence is TGCGCCAGCAGCGGGGGACAGGGGGCGCGAGGTGAGCAGTTCTTC.

The chain recombines TRBV9 with TRBJ2-7, with 8 bases aligning to TRBD1. The CDR3 consists of 14 residues. V shed 4 bases, J shed 0 bases, and the junction held 3 bases outside the gene matches. Germline-derived CDR1 and CDR2 are SGDLS and YYNGEE. CDR3 DNA sequence: TGTGCCAGCAGCTCGACAGGGGCCTCCTACGAGCAGTACTTC. Translation: CASSSTGASYEQYF.

The genes are TRBV13 and TRBJ2-2; no definite D call. CDR3 length: 14 residues. Germline V gene sequence: CDR1 PRHDT, CDR2 FYEKMQ (reference sequence). Trimming cost V 5 bases and J 2 bases, with 9 bases left between them. The CDR3, as DNA: TGTGCCAGCAGCAAAATCGGAAACACCGGGGAGCTGTTTTTT. Residues: CASSKIGNTGELFF.

This rearrangement joins TRBV5-1 to TRBJ2-7; 9 bases map to TRBD1. The CDR3 has 16 residues. The germline V gene has CDR1 SGHRS and CDR2 YFSETQ. The V segment lost 4 bases and the J segment 9 bases; nucleotides outside the gene matches: 17. The CDR3 DNA reads TGCGCCAGCAGCCTCCGGACCGGGACAGGGATCCGCGGGCAGTACTTC. It is translated as CASSLRTGTGIRGQYF.

This clone was picked up one time. The rearrangement joins TRBV27 to TRBJ1-2, with D unclear. The germline gives CDR1 MNHEY, CDR2 SMNVEV (reference sequence). V was shortened by 2 bases and J by 6 bases, with 10 bases between the two germline ends. The CDR3 consists of 13 residues. DNA for the CDR3: TGTGCCAGCAGTTTAACATGGATGGATGGCTACACCTTC. It is translated as CASSLTWMDGYTF.

The chain has TRBV25-1 and TRBJ1-4; no definite D call. Germline loops: CDR1 MGHDK, CDR2 SYGVNS. V was pared by 6 bases and J by 0 bases, with 11 bases between. The CDR3 contains 15 residues. The CDR3 nucleotides read TGTGCCAGCAGGGATGGTAGCTCAACTAATGAAAAACTGTTTTTT. It specifies CASRDGSSTNEKLFF.

The J gene is TRBJ2-7, the V gene TRBV7-2; D is possibly TRBD2 (5 bases). CDR1 and CDR2 from the germline V gene are SGHTA and FQGNSA. V gave up 5 bases and J gave up 5 bases, with 19 bases separating them. The CDR3 consists of 15 residues. The CDR3 nucleotides read TGTGCCAGCAGCCGCCCTGAACTAGGTCTACACGAGCAGTACTTC. This gives the protein CASSRPELGLHEQYF.

CDR3 bases: TGTGCCAGCTCACAATCACTAGCGGGTAGCACAGATACGCAGTATTTT. It translates to CASSQSLAGSTDTQYF. The V gene is TRBV18, the J gene TRBJ2-3; 9 bases match TRBD2. The ends lost 4 bases at V and 0 bases at J; junction bases unmatched: 5. This CDR3 is 16 amino acids long. Germline lookup yields CDR1 KGHSH and CDR2 LQKENI.

The gene calls are TRBV6-5 and TRBJ1-1; the D is unclear. CDR1 MNHEY and CDR2 SVGAGI come from the germline V gene. Trimming removed 0 bases from V and 1 base from J, with 6 bases in between. The CDR3 loop spans 14 amino acids. DNA of the CDR3: TGTGCCAGCAGTTACTCTAGGCAGAACACTGAAGCTTTCTTT. It yields the protein CASSYSRQNTEAFF.

V is TRBV27 and J is TRBJ2-7; 7 nucleotides match TRBD1. The CDR3 extends over 13 amino acids. CDR1 MNHEY and CDR2 SMNVEV come from the germline V gene (reference sequence). V was pared by 5 bases and J by 3 bases, with 4 bases of the junction left unmatched. CDR3 residues: CASSVRQGYEQYF. The CDR3 nucleotides read TGTGCCAGCAGTGTACGACAGGGCTACGAGCAGTACTTC.

This clone was detected only once. The rearrangement joins TRBV6-5 to TRBJ2-7; tentatively, D is TRBD1 (5 bases). CDR1 is MNHEY and CDR2 is SVGAGI in the germline V gene. The CDR3 runs 14 residues. The V end was cut by 0 bases, the J end by 4 bases, with 10 bases between. CDR3 region: CASSYSYRIYEQYF. CDR3 DNA: TGTGCCAGCAGTTACTCGTACAGGATTTACGAGCAGTACTTC.

Here the CDR3 reads CASSQDRADYGYTF. CDR3 coding DNA: TGTGCCAGCAGCCAAGATCGGGCAGACTATGGCTACACCTTC. The chain recombines TRBV4-2 with TRBJ1-2; no reliable D call. The CDR3 sequence is 14 residues long. Between the trimmed V and J ends, which lost 0 bases and 3 bases, there was a span of 8 bases. CDR1 LGHNA and CDR2 YNFKEQ come from the germline V gene.

The CDR3 loop reads CSVLDRQGTEAFF. CDR3 bases: TGCAGCGTACTCGACAGGCAGGGGACTGAAGCTTTCTTT. The chain couples TRBV29-1 to TRBJ1-1; TRBD1 might be the D (6 bases). The CDR3 has 13 amino acids. The germline CDR1 and CDR2 sequences are SQVTM and ANQGSEA. The germline V and J ends were trimmed by 6 bases and 5 bases, with 16 bases remaining between them. Full variable domain (rest looked up from reference TRBV29-1 and TRBJ1-1): SAVISQKPSRDICQRGTSLTIQCQVDSQVTMMFWYRQQPGQSLTLIATANQGSEATYESGFVIDKFPISRPNLTFSTLTVSNMSPEDSSIYLCSVLDRQGTEAFFGQGTRLTVV.

The gene calls are TRBV27 and TRBJ2-1; 14 nucleotides align to TRBD2. Germline lookup yields CDR1 MNHEY and CDR2 SMNVEV (reference sequence). The J segment lost 5 bases and the V segment lost 3 bases, leaving 12 bases of the junction unmatched. CDR3 length: 19 amino acids. The CDR3 DNA reads TGTGCCAGCAGTTTCAGGACTAGCGGGAGGCCCGGACATCACAATGAGCAGTTCTTC. Translation: CASSFRTSGRPGHHNEQFF.